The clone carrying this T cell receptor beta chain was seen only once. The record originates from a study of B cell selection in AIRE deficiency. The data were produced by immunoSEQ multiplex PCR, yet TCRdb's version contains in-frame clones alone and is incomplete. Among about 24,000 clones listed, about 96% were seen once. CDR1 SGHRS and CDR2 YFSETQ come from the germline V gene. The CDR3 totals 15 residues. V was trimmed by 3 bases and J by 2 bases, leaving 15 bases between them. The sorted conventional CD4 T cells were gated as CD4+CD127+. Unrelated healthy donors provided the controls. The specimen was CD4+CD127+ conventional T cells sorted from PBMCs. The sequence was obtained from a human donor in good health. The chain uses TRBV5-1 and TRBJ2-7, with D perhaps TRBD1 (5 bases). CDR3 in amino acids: CASSYGAQVTYEQYF. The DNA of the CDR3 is TGCGCCAGCAGCTATGGGGCACAAGTTACCTACGAGCAGTACTTC.